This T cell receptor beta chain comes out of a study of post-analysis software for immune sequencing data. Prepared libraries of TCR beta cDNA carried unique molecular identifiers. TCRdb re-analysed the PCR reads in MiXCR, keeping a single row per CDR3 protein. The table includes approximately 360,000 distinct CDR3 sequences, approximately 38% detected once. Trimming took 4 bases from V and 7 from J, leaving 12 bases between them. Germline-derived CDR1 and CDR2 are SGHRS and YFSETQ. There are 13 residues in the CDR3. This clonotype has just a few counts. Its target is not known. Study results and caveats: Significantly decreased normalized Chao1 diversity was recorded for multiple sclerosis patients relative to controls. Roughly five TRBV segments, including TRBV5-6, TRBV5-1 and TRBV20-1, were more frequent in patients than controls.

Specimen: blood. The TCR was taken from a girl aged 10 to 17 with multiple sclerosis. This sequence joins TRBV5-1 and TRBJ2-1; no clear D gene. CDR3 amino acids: CASSVVMGNEQFF. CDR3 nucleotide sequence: TGCGCCAGCAGCGTTGTCATGGGGAATGAGCAGTTCTTC.